These 2 T cell receptor beta chains were all obtained from the same sample, sequenced in a study of T cell repertoires in cytomegalovirus infection. These receptors are not linked to any known antigen. TCRdb called the reads again in MiXCR, with one record for every CDR3 protein. This table has 250,000 to 300,000 distinct CDR3 sequences, 20% to 25% appearing once. This material consisted of cultured PBMCs, taken from culture after CMV antigen stimulation. The receptors originated from a human donor in good health (CMV status not recorded). Some clones in this sample may be carry-over from other donors' samples.

The chain links TRBV12-3 or TRBV12-4 to TRBJ1-5; 7 nucleotides align to TRBD1. There are 14 residues in the CDR3. V shed 6 bases, J shed 9 bases, and the junction held 11 bases outside the gene matches. The CDR3 DNA follows: TGTGCCAGCAGCAGAATAACAGGGGATGGGCCCCAGCATTTT. It translates to CASSRITGDGPQHF.

This clonotype has only a few counts. The chain combines TRBV7-2 with TRBJ2-3, with TRBD2 as a possible D gene (6 bases). V was trimmed by 5 bases and J by 6 bases, leaving 9 bases between them. CDR3 length: 12 residues. Germline V CDR1 and CDR2: SGHTA, FQGNSA. As DNA, the CDR3 is TGTGCCAGCAGCGGGGGGTCTGATACGCAGTATTTT. Its protein product is CASSGGSDTQYF.